The present entry profiles one T cell receptor beta chain with its context. The sample originates from a study of blood T cell repertoires in COVID-19. Under the authors' procedure: Quantification of nucleated cells was approximated via reference gene primer amplification. Libraries were prepared by immunoSEQ multiplex PCR; TCRdb keeps only in-frame clonotypes and omits some of them. V and J calls and clone size are as listed in that table; D and trimming were resolved from the DNA. The sample includes 90,000 to 150,000 clones, 85% to 90% of them seen just once. J gave up 1 base and V 10 bases, and 14 bases lay outside the gene matches. The CDR3 covers 16 residues.

This TCR derives from a woman aged 45-59 years with acute or convalescent COVID-19. Sequenced material: peripheral blood. The chain has TRBV23-1 and TRBJ2-7; the match to TRBD2 covers 9 bases. TRBV23-1 is labeled an ORF, and its function is uncertain. The CDR3 here is CATYLPGLALSYEQYF. CDR3 DNA: TGCGCCACCTACCTTCCGGGACTAGCCCTGTCCTACGAGCAGTACTTC.